This T cell receptor beta chain was documented in a study of shared clonotypes between healthy human individuals. Study results and caveats: Naive subsets generally exceeded memory subsets in estimated richness.

This CDR3 is 17 amino acids long. CDR1 is SGHAT, CDR2 FQNNGV, per germline. Trimming stripped 5 bases from V and 0 bases from J, with 17 bases between. Of note for this clone: Its specificity is unknown.

Healthy HIV-negative adults without recent acute infections or vaccinations served as donors. The table came from immunoSEQ multiplex PCR; TCRdb's copy has only in-frame clones and leaves some out. The data show hundreds of thousands of clones, 74% seen once. The gene calls are TRBV11-2 and TRBJ2-4; D is unresolved. The clonotype originates from a woman between 25 and 40 years old in good health. The specimen was memory CD4+ T cells sorted from blood. As for subset: CD45RA-negative fraction. This chain's CDR3 is CASSPSSQLLAKNIQYF. The CDR3 DNA follows: TGTGCCAGCAGCCCATCATCCCAGCTGCTAGCCAAAAACATTCAGTACTTC. Full variable domain (missing parts from reference TRBV11-2 and TRBJ2-4): EAGVAQSPRYKIIEKRQSVAFWCNPISGHATLYWYQQILGQGPKLLIQFQNNGVVDDSQLPKDRFSAERLKGVDSTLKIQPAKLEDSAVYLCASSPSSQLLAKNIQYFGAGTRLSVL.